Sequencing of this T cell receptor (beta chain) was carried out in a study of blood T cell repertoires in COVID-19. Study overall: Samples representing acute and convalescent COVID-19 were sourced from the United States, Italy and Spain. The cDNA or gDNA used as material had been derived from T cells, B-cell-depleted T cells, or PBMCs.

The CDR3 covers 16 residues. Germline CDR1 and CDR2: SGHNT and YYREEE (reference sequence). Germline trimming cut 4 bases from V and 5 bases from J; bases unmatched to any gene: 7. Authors' analysis steps: Counts of nucleated cells, estimated from reference gene primer amplification, were obtained. The assay was immunoSEQ multiplex PCR, and TCRdb's table has in-frame clones only and misses some. V, J and clone size reflect that table, while D and trimming were determined from the DNA. The top ten clones hold around a tenth of a sample with around 15,000 clones, 70% to 90% of them seen once. The sequenced material came from peripheral blood. The gene calls are TRBV5-4 and TRBJ1-6; 9 bases align to TRBD1. This TCR was sampled from an elderly man with acute or convalescent COVID-19. CDR3 sequence (DNA): TGTGCCAGCAGCCTACCGGGACAGGGAGATAATTCACCCCTCCACTTT. It specifies CASSLPGQGDNSPLHF.